There are a few counts of the clone carrying this T cell receptor beta chain. The source of the sample is a study of blood T cell repertoires in COVID-19. Overall study: Samples representing acute and convalescent COVID-19 were sourced from the United States, Italy and Spain. In each case, the material was cDNA or gDNA derived from T cells, B-cell-depleted T cells, or PBMCs.

This CDR3 is 14 amino acids long. Germline assignment: CDR1 MNHNS and CDR2 SASEGT. V lost 3 bases and J lost 4, with 12 bases in between. Original analysis: Reference gene primers were amplified, and this amplification served to estimate nucleated cell counts. Here immunoSEQ multiplex PCR was the method, and the copy in TCRdb shows in-frame clones only, minus some. That table gives V, J and clone size, and the DNA gave D and trimming. The sample includes tens of thousands of clones, 86% of them seen just once. The sequenced sample was peripheral blood. The V and J genes are TRBV6-1 and TRBJ2-5, with D uncertain. This clonotype was obtained from an older woman with acute or convalescent COVID-19. The CDR3 region has the DNA TGTGCCAGCAGTGATGGGCAGCTTATAGAGACCCAGTACTTC. It codes for CASSDGQLIETQYF.